Here is one T cell receptor (beta chain) with its context. Its recognized antigen is unknown. Within one base of it there is no much larger clone, and no base qualities were kept. This record belongs to a study of brain T cells in children with intractable seizures (dated by TCRdb to the early 2020s). Context from the whole study: As a first screen for immune gene transcripts, resected brain tissue from under 70 pediatric epilepsy surgery cases was run on a NanoString immunology panel. Among the roughly 12 selected surgery cases, eight also had pre-surgery blood sequenced, leaving four with brain tissue only.

The time point label of this sample denotes: resected brain tissue, or blood drawn just prior to surgery. The surgery cases that showed the highest brain T cell transcript signatures were chosen for TCR beta chain sequencing of brain tissue, and of blood when it was available. Before surgery, patients had received at least one anti-epileptic drug. TCR-sequenced patients were children with drug-resistant epilepsy due to tuberous sclerosis complex, focal cortical dysplasia, Rasmussen encephalitis or hemimegalencephaly. Blood samples were collected immediately before the epilepsy surgery. Bulk genomic DNA was extracted from unsorted brain tissue and whole blood with the Monarch genomic DNA purification kit. The germline V and J ends show losses of 3 bases and 9 bases respectively, and no gene match explains 11 bases of the junction. The CDR1 and CDR2 encoded by the germline V gene (reference sequence) are LNHDA and SQIVND. The CDR3, cysteine through phenylalanine, is 16 amino acids long. The CDR3 DNA has 48 bases and is translated from base 1.

The immunoSEQ assay was used to generate TCR beta chain sequences from genomic DNA. In the original analysis: Any CDR3 sequence that did not begin with the conserved framework cysteine at position 104 was removed by hand. To get clonality, the normalized Shannon's Diversity Index was subtracted from one, giving values from 0 (maximal diversity) to 1 (oligoclonal). Differences in the frequency of the same CDR3 between samples, such as brain versus blood, were assessed with chi-squared comparison-of-proportions tests. Public clonotypes were identified through searches of immuneACCESS, and similarity to known antiviral clonotypes was evaluated with the VDJdb browser. Sourced from immuneACCESS, this table was stored by TCRdb with only in-frame sequences that have V and J called. A share of the clones is absent; for the studies checked, an unresolved V gene accounts for under half, and the remainder has no known explanation. The V and J calls and the clone size are those of that table, but D and trimming were determined from the DNA. This sample is represented by roughly 69,000 clones; roughly 95% of them were singletons. 0.38% of the sample lies in the top ten.

On the study overall, not on this receptor specifically: Because sequencing depth differed between pre- and post-surgery blood, the absence of clones from the pre-surgery sample may reflect undersampling. Viral specificity was inferred only from CDR3 sequence similarity, and patients' HCMV serostatus was unknown.

The material was peripheral blood, obtained at surgery. This receptor was identified in a boy under three years old with focal cortical dysplasia and intractable seizures. The sequence links TRBV19 to TRBJ1-6, and 7 junctional nucleotides match TRBD1. The CDR3 protein is CASSIDRAGRFSPLHF. The DNA sequence follows: TGTGCCAGTAGTATCGACAGGGCCGGCAGATTTTCACCCCTCCACTTT.